Each of the 6 T cell receptor beta chains below was sequenced from the same sample in a study of T cell repertoires in cytomegalovirus infection. TCRdb independently ran MiXCR on the reads; one entry per CDR3 protein. The top ten hold around 13% of the sample, which has about 310,000 distinct CDR3 sequences, about 17% seen once. The sequenced sample consisted of PBMCs. Receptors originate from a human donor in good health (CMV status not recorded). Some clones in this sample may be carry-over from other donors' samples.

The gene calls are TRBV6-2 or TRBV6-3 and TRBJ2-2; D remains unclear. The CDR3 length is 13 residues. V was shortened by 3 bases and J by 5 bases, with 7 bases between the two germline ends. The germline CDR1 and CDR2 sequences are MNHEY and SVGEGT. The CDR3 DNA reads TGTGCCAGCAGTTATCTGGTGACCGGGGAGCTGTTTTTT. Protein product: CASSYLVTGELFF.

The chain joins TRBV6-1 to TRBJ1-2; D ambiguous. The CDR3 totals 13 residues. Between the trimmed V and J ends, which lost 2 bases and 6 bases, there was a span of 10 bases. Per the germline V gene, CDR1 is MNHNS and CDR2 is SASEGT. The CDR3, as DNA: TGTGCCAGCAGTGAATACCGGGCCCATGGCTACACCTTC. Its translation is CASSEYRAHGYTF.

This clonotype was observed a handful of times. The chain joins TRBV20-1 to TRBJ1-5, with a weak D call TRBD1 (5 bases). V lost 0 bases and J 5 bases, leaving 11 bases between the germline ends. The CDR3 sequence is 14 residues long. Germline V lookup: CDR1 DFQATT, CDR2 SNEGSKA (reference sequence). DNA for the CDR3: TGCAGTGCTAGAGACAGGGTTGGGTATCAGCCCCAGCATTTT. It yields the protein CSARDRVGYQPQHF.

This clonotype came up many times. The chain has TRBV6-5 and TRBJ1-1, with 8 bases lining up with TRBD1. CDR1 is MNHEY, CDR2 SVGAGI, per germline. This CDR3 is 18 amino acids long. The V gene end was trimmed by 2 bases and the J gene end by 3 bases; junction bases not matched to a gene: 14. CDR3 region: CASSYQWAGGAMYTEAFF. CDR3 nucleotides: TGTGCCAGCAGTTACCAATGGGCAGGGGGCGCGATGTACACTGAAGCTTTCTTT.

This clonotype was picked up many times. The chain recombines TRBV10-3 with TRBJ1-1, with D hard to call. CDR1 is ENHRY and CDR2 is SYGVKD in the germline V gene. The CDR3 runs 14 residues. The V end lost 4 bases, the J end lost 1 base, and 10 bases lay between the germline ends. The CDR3 spells CAISVGPGNTEAFF. CDR3 DNA: TGTGCCATCAGTGTCGGACCGGGGAACACTGAAGCTTTCTTT.

This clonotype has more than one count but fewer than ten. The chain is built from TRBV20-1 and TRBJ2-1; D is unclear. Germline values: CDR1 DFQATT, CDR2 SNEGSKA (reference sequence). CDR3 length: 13 residues. Trimming pared 8 bases from V and 2 bases from J, leaving 13 bases between. As DNA, the CDR3 is TGCAGTTTTGATCGGGCTACCTACAATGAGCAGTTCTTC. The encoded protein is CSFDRATYNEQFF.